The present T cell receptor (beta chain) was sequenced within a study of T cell repertoires in cytomegalovirus infection. For the study at large: Matching HLA type and CMV infection were both indicated by public TCR beta signatures.

The study's findings and limits: Identification of carriers of CMV plus the relevant HLA was achieved through cumulative public TCR beta family frequency.

Looked up from germline, CDR1 is SGHDT and CDR2 is YYEEEE. CDR3 size: 16 residues. V lost 4 bases, J lost 6 bases, and 10 bases stayed unmatched. This clonotype was seen a handful of times. What it binds is not known. TCRdb re-called the reads through MiXCR, storing one row per CDR3 protein. The repertoire holds some 800,000 distinct CDR3 sequences, under 35% seen once, with 13% in the top ten. Here the sequenced sample was cultured CD8+ T cells from PBMCs, taken from culture after CMV antigen stimulation. This chain uses TRBV5-6 with TRBJ1-5; 10 nucleotides match TRBD1. The receptor was derived from a human donor in good health (CMV status not recorded). Some clones in this sample may be carry-over from other donors' samples. The CDR3 DNA follows: TGTGCCAGCAGCCGTAGGGGACAGGGGAGGCGTCAGCCCCAGCATTTT. Protein product: CASSRRGQGRRQPQHF.